The 24 T cell receptor beta chains listed next were all sequenced from one sample in a study of identical twins. TCRdb called the 5' RACE reads again in MiXCR, with one record for every CDR3 protein. The table lists under 400,000 distinct CDR3 sequences, about 10% of them singletons. Sequenced input: naive T cells sorted from blood. Source of these receptors: a woman in her forties or fifties in good health.

This clonotype came up a few times. The chain links TRBV10-2 to TRBJ2-7, with TRBD2 as a possible D gene (7 bases). Germline V gene lookup returns CDR1 WSHSY and CDR2 SAAADI. The ends were cut back, 6 bases at V and 6 bases at J, with 21 bases in the middle. This CDR3 is 15 amino acids long. This CDR3 reads CASRGSQGRAGEQYF. CDR3 DNA: TGCGCCAGCAGGGGTTCTCAGGGGAGGGCCGGCGAGCAGTACTTC.

This clonotype was recorded a few times. This rearrangement joins TRBV4-1 to TRBJ2-5, with D uncertain. The CDR3 contains 13 residues. Germline V gene sequence: CDR1 MGHRA, CDR2 YSYEKL. V gave up 2 bases and J gave up 5 bases, with 9 bases separating them. CDR3 region: CASSQWVGETQYF. CDR3 DNA sequence: TGCGCCAGCAGCCAATGGGTCGGGGAGACCCAGTACTTC.

This chain connects TRBV10-3 to TRBJ1-1; TRBD1 matches 9 bases. The V gene's germline CDR1 is ENHRY and CDR2 SYGVKD. V trimming: 4 bases; J trimming: 5 bases; junction bases outside the gene matches: 8. CDR3 length equals 15 residues. The CDR3: CAISVKDRGSTEAFF. CDR3 nucleotide sequence: TGTGCCATCAGTGTTAAAGACAGGGGGAGTACTGAAGCTTTCTTT.

The chain uses TRBV7-9 and TRBJ1-2; the D gene is possibly TRBD1 (5 bases). The length of the CDR3 is 15 residues. Trimming cost V 6 bases and J 2 bases, with 16 bases left between them. CDR1 and CDR2 (germline): SEHNR, FQNEAQ (reference sequence). The CDR3 loop is CASSPPRADNYGYTF. DNA of the CDR3: TGTGCCAGCAGTCCCCCCAGGGCGGACAACTATGGCTACACCTTC.

This clonotype has ten or more counts. The V gene is TRBV19, the J gene TRBJ1-5; D is uncertain. Trimming took 10 bases from V and 6 from J, leaving 13 bases between them. Germline V gene lookup returns CDR1 LNHDA and CDR2 SQIVND (reference sequence). The CDR3 loop spans 12 amino acids. CDR3 loop: CATSYGSQPQHF. DNA for the CDR3: TGTGCCACCAGTTATGGGAGTCAGCCCCAGCATTTT.

The chain uses TRBV29-1 and TRBJ1-2, with D uncertain. V lost 6 bases, J lost 0 bases, and 14 bases lay in between. In germline, CDR1 is SQVTM, CDR2 ANQGSEA. This CDR3 has 14 residues. CDR3 region: CSVNRVRTNYGYTF. Written as DNA, the CDR3 is TGCAGCGTCAATCGGGTCAGAACTAACTATGGCTACACCTTC.

This chain joins TRBV20-1 and TRBJ1-4; 7 positions agree with TRBD1. Germline V CDR1 and CDR2: DFQATT, SNEGSKA (reference sequence). After removal of 6 bases from V and 0 bases from J, the junction contained 4 bases not matched to a gene. The CDR3 loop spans 14 amino acids. CDR3: CSAGDRSTNEKLFF. The CDR3 coding sequence is TGCAGTGCAGGGGACAGATCAACTAATGAAAAACTGTTTTTT.

At least ten counts were recorded for this clonotype. The chain carries TRBV6-5 and TRBJ2-7; D remains ambiguous. The CDR3 extends over 12 amino acids. Trimming stripped 6 bases from V and 3 bases from J, with 9 bases between. Germline CDR1 and CDR2: MNHEY and SVGAGI. CDR3 protein: CASSYCYYEQYV. In nucleotides, the CDR3 is TGTGCCAGCAGCTATTGCTACTACGAGCAGTACGTC.

Ten or more counts support this clonotype. The chain carries TRBV27 and TRBJ2-7, with D maybe TRBD2 (5 bases). V gave up 3 bases and J gave up 6 bases, with 12 bases separating them. The CDR3 loop spans 13 amino acids. Per germline, CDR1 MNHEY and CDR2 SMNVEV (reference sequence). CDR3 DNA: TGTGCCAGCAGTTTCGCGGGTACCGGCGAGCAGTACTTC. Translating it yields CASSFAGTGEQYF.

This clonotype showed up many times. The chain has TRBV11-2 and TRBJ2-4, with 9 positions matching TRBD2. This CDR3 region has 16 residues. Per the germline V gene, CDR1 is SGHAT and CDR2 is FQNNGV. V lost 1 base and J lost 6; bases outside the gene matches: 7. The CDR3 nucleotides are TGTGCCAGCAGCTTAGCAGTAGCGGGAGATCCAAACATTCAGTACTTC. Translating gives CASSLAVAGDPNIQYF. Full variable domain (rest looked up from reference TRBV11-2 and TRBJ2-4): EAGVAQSPRYKIIEKRQSVAFWCNPISGHATLYWYQQILGQGPKLLIQFQNNGVVDDSQLPKDRFSAERLKGVDSTLKIQPAKLEDSAVYLCASSLAVAGDPNIQYFGAGTRLSVL.

This clonotype was counted a few times. The CDR3 DNA reads as TGTGCCAGCAGCCAAGGGGGGACAGGGAAAGAGACCCAGTACTTC. This gives the protein CASSQGGTGKETQYF. The chain links TRBV3-1 to TRBJ2-5; TRBD1 aligns across 9 bases. The CDR3 length is 15 residues. CDR1 and CDR2 from the germline V gene are LGHDT and YNNKEL (reference sequence). Trimming removed 1 base from V and 3 bases from J; junction bases left unmatched: 3.

This clonotype was found many times. In DNA, the CDR3 is TGTGCCAGCAGCCAAGAGAGCACCACCGGGGAGCTGTTTTTT. Protein sequence: CASSQESTTGELFF. The V gene is TRBV3-1, the J gene TRBJ2-2; D call uncertain. The CDR3 contains 14 residues. Deletions cut 0 bases from V and 4 bases from J, with 6 bases between. Looked up from germline, CDR1 is LGHDT and CDR2 is YNNKEL (reference sequence).

The rearrangement links TRBV11-2 to TRBJ2-1, with 10 bases aligning to TRBD2. This CDR3 has 15 residues. CDR1 and CDR2 (germline): SGHAT, FQNNGV. The J segment lost 6 bases and the V segment lost 5 bases, leaving 7 bases of the junction unmatched. The CDR3 here is CASSPVAGGPNEQFF. The DNA for the CDR3 is TGTGCCAGCAGCCCGGTAGCGGGAGGCCCCAATGAGCAGTTCTTC.

This rearrangement joins TRBV4-2 to TRBJ2-1; D gene unclear. The length of the CDR3 is 17 residues. CDR1 is LGHNA, CDR2 YNFKEQ, per germline. Trimming cost V 2 bases and J 2 bases, with 16 bases left between them. The CDR3: CASSQIVNANTYNEQFF. The CDR3 nucleotides read TGTGCCAGCAGCCAAATTGTCAACGCAAATACCTACAATGAGCAGTTCTTC.

This clonotype was seen repeatedly, ten times or more. The V and J genes are TRBV5-1 and TRBJ1-1; D not certain. Germline V CDR1 and CDR2: SGHRS, YFSETQ. The germline V and J ends were trimmed by 4 bases and 1 base, with 8 bases remaining between them. The CDR3 totals 13 residues. The CDR3 is CASSPRTNTEAFF. CDR3 nucleotides: TGCGCCAGCAGCCCGCGGACGAACACTGAAGCTTTCTTT.

This clonotype was recorded once. A much larger clone lies a single base off, so this may be a read error. The chain employs TRBV11-2 and TRBJ2-2; 9 bases are shared with TRBD2. Germline V lookup: CDR1 SGHAT, CDR2 FQNNGV. This CDR3 has 19 residues. The CDR3 region is CAGSLILLAGQLNTGELFF. DNA for the CDR3: TGTGCCGGCAGCTTAATTTTGCTAGCGGGACAACTAAACACCGGGGAGCTGTTTTTT.

The chain has TRBV11-3 and TRBJ2-2; 11 positions match TRBD2. The V and J ends lost 5 bases and 6 bases, in that order; junction bases with no gene match: 5. Germline-derived CDR1 and CDR2 are SGHNT and YENEEA. This CDR3 comprises 15 residues. The CDR3 DNA reads as TGTGCCAGCAGCACGACTAGCGGGGCCCCCGGGGAGCTGTTTTTT. It encodes CASSTTSGAPGELFF.

This chain joins TRBV20-1 and TRBJ2-1; 9 bases map to TRBD2. There are 14 residues in the CDR3. The ends lost 3 bases at V and 8 bases at J; junction bases unmatched: 8. Germline V gene data show CDR1 as DFQATT and CDR2 as SNEGSKA (reference sequence). The chain's CDR3 is CSASRAGGRDEQFF. The CDR3 bases are TGCAGTGCTAGCAGGGCGGGAGGGCGTGATGAGCAGTTCTTC.

This clonotype was detected many times. The gene calls are TRBV2 and TRBJ2-1; TRBD2 aligns across 10 bases. Per germline, CDR1 SNHLY and CDR2 FYNNEI. CDR3 length: 16 amino acids. V lost 10 bases to trimming and J lost 6 bases; unmatched junction nucleotides: 15. As DNA, the CDR3 is TGTGCCAACAGGGGATTAAAGCGGGAGGGACCCAATGAGCAGTTCTTC. As protein: CANRGLKREGPNEQFF.

This clonotype has only a few counts. The chain recombines TRBV20-1 with TRBJ2-6; the D gene is possibly TRBD2 (6 bases). The germline V gene has CDR1 DFQATT and CDR2 SNEGSKA (reference sequence). Trimming pared 4 bases from V and 1 base from J, leaving 17 bases between. The CDR3 covers 17 residues. CDR3 sequence: CSANYYGGGSGANVLTF. CDR3 sequence (DNA): TGCAGTGCTAATTACTACGGGGGAGGTTCTGGGGCCAACGTCCTGACTTTC.

This clonotype was counted ten times or more. The gene calls are TRBV10-1 and TRBJ2-7, with 7 nucleotides matching TRBD1. Germline loops: CDR1 WNHNN, CDR2 SYGVQD (reference sequence). The CDR3 covers 13 residues. V lost 3 bases, J lost 10 bases, and 9 bases stayed unmatched. CDR3 residues: CASSEPGTEGQYF. CDR3 sequence (DNA): TGCGCCAGCAGTGAACCTGGGACAGAGGGCCAGTACTTC.

This clonotype was recorded a few times. CDR3 sequence reads: CASSRKFRLAETGELFF. In nucleotides, the CDR3 is TGCGCCAGCAGCAGGAAATTTAGACTAGCGGAGACCGGGGAGCTGTTTTTT. This chain connects TRBV5-1 to TRBJ2-2; 9 bases match TRBD2. After removal of 4 bases from V and 5 bases from J, the junction contained 12 bases not matched to a gene. CDR3 length equals 17 residues. Germline CDR1 and CDR2: SGHRS and YFSETQ.

This clonotype was seen at least ten times. The V call is TRBV15, the J call TRBJ2-1; 9 bases are a match to TRBD2. In germline, CDR1 is LNHNV, CDR2 YYDKDF (reference sequence). The CDR3 has 17 amino acids. The V gene end was trimmed by 0 bases and the J gene end by 2 bases; junction bases not matched to a gene: 5. DNA of the CDR3: TGTGCCACCAGCAGAGACGTGGCGGGAGGGCCCTACAATGAGCAGTTCTTC. It codes for CATSRDVAGGPYNEQFF.

V is TRBV3-1 and J is TRBJ2-3; 10 bases are shared with TRBD2. Germline V gives CDR1 LGHDT, CDR2 YNNKEL (reference sequence). This CDR3 has 17 residues. J was trimmed by 3 bases and V by 1 base; bases with no gene match: 7. The CDR3 sequence is CASSQGIAGGSTDTQYF. The CDR3 DNA follows: TGTGCCAGCAGCCAAGGTATAGCGGGAGGCTCAACAGATACGCAGTATTTT.